Listed here are 5 T cell receptor beta chains from one sample, sequenced in a study of regulatory T cells in long-lasting Graves disease. Sequencing libraries for TCR beta were prepared with iRepertoire HTBI primers and Arm-PCR of CDR3 regions. One entry per CDR3 protein results from TCRdb running MiXCR on the multiplex PCR reads. The sample records roughly 300,000 distinct CDR3 sequences, about 20% being singletons. Time point of the sample: persistent/refractory GD, antithyroid drugs over 5 years with positive TRAb. The TCR library was made from RNA that had been extracted from PBMCs in TRIzol. The sequencing here drew on peripheral blood mononuclear cells (PBMCs), taken when the disease was refractory, from a patient treated with antithyroid drugs. These receptors all stem from a female donor with Graves disease.

The chain is built from TRBV2 and TRBJ2-1, with 8 bases that match TRBD1. The V and J ends lost 11 bases and 4 bases, in that order; junction bases with no gene match: 7. Germline V gene sequence: CDR1 SNHLY, CDR2 FYNNEI. The length of the CDR3 is 13 residues. CDR3 sequence reads: CAARQGIYNEQFF. The CDR3, as DNA: TGTGCCGCGAGACAGGGGATATACAATGAGCAGTTCTTC.

This clonotype was detected ten times or more. The gene calls are TRBV20-1 and TRBJ1-1; D call uncertain. The CDR3 extends over 13 amino acids. Trimming took off 1 base at V and 4 bases at J, with 10 bases between the two ends. CDR1 and CDR2 from the germline V gene are DFQATT and SNEGSKA (reference sequence). Here the CDR3 DNA reads TGCAGTGCTAGAGTAGGCCACTTCACTGAAGCTTTCTTT. Its protein is CSARVGHFTEAFF.

This clonotype was seen ten or more times. J is TRBJ2-7 and V is TRBV3-1; D possibly corresponds to TRBD2 (6 bases). V shed 3 bases and J shed 3 bases, with 9 bases lying between them. The CDR3 runs to 13 residues. Germline loops: CDR1 LGHDT, CDR2 YNNKEL (reference sequence). CDR3 nucleotide sequence: TGTGCCAGCAGCCACTACGGGGGCTACGAGCAGTACTTC. The encoded protein is CASSHYGGYEQYF.

The CDR3 DNA follows: TGTGCCACCAGCAGAGAGAAGTCACGGGTGTGGACTGAAGCTTTCTTT. Its translation is CATSREKSRVWTEAFF. This chain joins TRBV15 and TRBJ1-1; D is unresolved. CDR1 is LNHNV and CDR2 is YYDKDF in the germline V gene (reference sequence). V was shortened by 0 bases and J by 5 bases, with 16 bases between the two germline ends. The CDR3 sequence is 16 residues long.

The V and J genes are TRBV5-1 and TRBJ2-5, with a tentative D call TRBD2 (5 bases). In germline, CDR1 is SGHRS, CDR2 YFSETQ. The CDR3 extends over 16 amino acids. V was pared by 4 bases and J by 0 bases, with 16 bases between. The CDR3: CASSPGGSLYQETQYF. The CDR3 nucleotides are TGCGCCAGCAGCCCAGGCGGGTCTCTGTACCAAGAGACCCAGTACTTC.